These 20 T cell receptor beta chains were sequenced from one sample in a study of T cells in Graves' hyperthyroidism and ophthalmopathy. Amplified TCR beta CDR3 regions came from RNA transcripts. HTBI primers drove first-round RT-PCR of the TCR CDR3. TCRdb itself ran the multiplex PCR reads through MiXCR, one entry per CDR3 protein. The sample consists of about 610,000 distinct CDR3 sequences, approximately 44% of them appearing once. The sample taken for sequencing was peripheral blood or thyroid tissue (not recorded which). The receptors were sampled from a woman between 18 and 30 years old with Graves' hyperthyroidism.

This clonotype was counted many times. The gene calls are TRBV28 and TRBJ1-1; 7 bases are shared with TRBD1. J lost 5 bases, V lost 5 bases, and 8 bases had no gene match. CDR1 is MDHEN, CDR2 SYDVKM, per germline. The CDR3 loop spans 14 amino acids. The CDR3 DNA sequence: TGTGCCAGCAGTCATCGTCGCAGGGGGACTGAAGCTTTCTTT. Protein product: CASSHRRRGTEAFF.

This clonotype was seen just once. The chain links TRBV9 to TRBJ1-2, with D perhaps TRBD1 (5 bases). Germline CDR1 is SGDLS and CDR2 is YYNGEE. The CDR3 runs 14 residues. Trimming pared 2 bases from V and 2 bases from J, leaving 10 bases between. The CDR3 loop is CASSVGTVNYGYTF. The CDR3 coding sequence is TGTGCCAGCAGCGTGGGGACGGTGAACTATGGCTACACCTTC.

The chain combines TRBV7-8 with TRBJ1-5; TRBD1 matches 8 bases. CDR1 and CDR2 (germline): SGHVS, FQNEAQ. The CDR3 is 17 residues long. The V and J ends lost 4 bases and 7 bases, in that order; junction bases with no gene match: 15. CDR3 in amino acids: CASSSRVRGQGVQPQHF. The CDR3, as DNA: TGTGCCAGCAGCTCCAGGGTCAGGGGGCAGGGGGTCCAGCCCCAGCATTTT.

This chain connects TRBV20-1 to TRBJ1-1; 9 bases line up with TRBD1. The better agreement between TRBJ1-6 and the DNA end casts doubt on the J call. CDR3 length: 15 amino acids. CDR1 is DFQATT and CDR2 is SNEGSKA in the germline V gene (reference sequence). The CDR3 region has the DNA TGCAGTGCTAACCGGGACAGGGCTGGCAATTCACCCCTCCACTTT. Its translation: CSANRDRAGNSPLHF.

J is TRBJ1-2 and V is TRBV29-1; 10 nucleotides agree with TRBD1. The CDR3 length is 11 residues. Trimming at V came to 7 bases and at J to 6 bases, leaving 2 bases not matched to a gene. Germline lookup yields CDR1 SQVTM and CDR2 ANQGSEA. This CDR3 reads CSGGTGDGYTF. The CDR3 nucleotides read TGCAGCGGGGGGACAGGGGATGGCTACACCTTC.

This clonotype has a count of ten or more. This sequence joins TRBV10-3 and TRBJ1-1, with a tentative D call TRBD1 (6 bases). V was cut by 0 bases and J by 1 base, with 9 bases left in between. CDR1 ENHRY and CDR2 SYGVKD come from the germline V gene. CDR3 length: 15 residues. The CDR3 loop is CAISESGQPNTEAFF. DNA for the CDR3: TGTGCCATCAGTGAGTCAGGACAGCCGAACACTGAAGCTTTCTTT.

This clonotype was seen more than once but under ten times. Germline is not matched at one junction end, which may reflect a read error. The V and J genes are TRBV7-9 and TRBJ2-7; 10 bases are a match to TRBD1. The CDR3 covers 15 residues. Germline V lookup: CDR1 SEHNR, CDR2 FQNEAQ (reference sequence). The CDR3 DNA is TGTGCCAGCAGGTTAGGTGGGACAGGGGATCCTCAGCAGTACTTC. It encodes CASRLGGTGDPQQYF. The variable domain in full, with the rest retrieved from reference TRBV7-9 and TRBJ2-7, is DTGVSQNPRHKITKRGQNVTFRCDPISEHNRLYWYRQTLGQGPEFLTYFQNEAQLEKSRLLSDRFSAERPKGSFSTLEIQRTEQGDSAMYLCASRLGGTGDPQQYFGPGTRLTVT.

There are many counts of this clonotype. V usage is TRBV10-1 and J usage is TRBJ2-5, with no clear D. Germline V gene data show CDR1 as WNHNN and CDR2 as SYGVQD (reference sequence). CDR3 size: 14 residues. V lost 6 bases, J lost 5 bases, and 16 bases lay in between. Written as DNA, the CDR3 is TGCGCCAGCAGCCAAGACTCTACCCGGGAGACCCAGTACTTC. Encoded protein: CASSQDSTRETQYF.

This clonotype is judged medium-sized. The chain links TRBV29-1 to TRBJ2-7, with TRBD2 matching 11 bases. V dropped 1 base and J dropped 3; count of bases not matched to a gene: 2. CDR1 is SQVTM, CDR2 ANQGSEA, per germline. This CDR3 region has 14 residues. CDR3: CSVEGLAGFYEQYF. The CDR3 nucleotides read TGCAGCGTTGAAGGACTAGCGGGATTCTACGAGCAGTACTTC.

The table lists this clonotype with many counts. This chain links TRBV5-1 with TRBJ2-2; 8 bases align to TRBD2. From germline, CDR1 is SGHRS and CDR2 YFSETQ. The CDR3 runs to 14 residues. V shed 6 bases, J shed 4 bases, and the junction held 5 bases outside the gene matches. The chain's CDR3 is CASKLAVGTGELFF. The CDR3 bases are TGCGCCAGCAAACTAGCGGTCGGCACCGGGGAGCTGTTTTTT.

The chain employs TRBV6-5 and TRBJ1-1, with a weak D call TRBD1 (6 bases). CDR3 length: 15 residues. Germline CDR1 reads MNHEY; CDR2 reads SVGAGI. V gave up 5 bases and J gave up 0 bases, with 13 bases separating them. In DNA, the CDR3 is TGTGCCAGCAGTGGAACGGGACAAATGAACACTGAAGCTTTCTTT. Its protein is CASSGTGQMNTEAFF.

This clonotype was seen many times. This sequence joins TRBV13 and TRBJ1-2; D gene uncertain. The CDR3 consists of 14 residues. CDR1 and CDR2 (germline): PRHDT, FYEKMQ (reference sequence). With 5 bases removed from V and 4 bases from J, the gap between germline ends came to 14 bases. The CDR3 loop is CASSQDRLGYGYTF. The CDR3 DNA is TGTGCCAGCAGCCAGGACCGTCTGGGCTATGGCTACACCTTC.

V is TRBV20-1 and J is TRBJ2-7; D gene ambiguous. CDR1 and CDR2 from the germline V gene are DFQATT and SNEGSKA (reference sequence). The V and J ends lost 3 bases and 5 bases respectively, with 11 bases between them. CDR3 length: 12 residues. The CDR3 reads CSARDLLDEQYF. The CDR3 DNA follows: TGCAGTGCTAGGGACCTCCTGGACGAGCAGTACTTC.

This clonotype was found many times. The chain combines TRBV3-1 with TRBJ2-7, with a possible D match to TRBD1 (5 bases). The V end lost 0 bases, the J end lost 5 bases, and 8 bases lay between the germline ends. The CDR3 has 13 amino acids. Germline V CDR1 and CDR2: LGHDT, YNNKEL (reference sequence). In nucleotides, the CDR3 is TGTGCCAGCAGCCAAGATCGCAGGGACGAGCAGTACTTC. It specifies CASSQDRRDEQYF.

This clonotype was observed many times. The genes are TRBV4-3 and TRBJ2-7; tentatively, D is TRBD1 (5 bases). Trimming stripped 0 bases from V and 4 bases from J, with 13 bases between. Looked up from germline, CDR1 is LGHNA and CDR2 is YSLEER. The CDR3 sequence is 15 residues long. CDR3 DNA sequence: TGCGCCAGCAGCCAAGATCCAGGGTTTCGTTACGAGCAGTACTTC. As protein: CASSQDPGFRYEQYF.

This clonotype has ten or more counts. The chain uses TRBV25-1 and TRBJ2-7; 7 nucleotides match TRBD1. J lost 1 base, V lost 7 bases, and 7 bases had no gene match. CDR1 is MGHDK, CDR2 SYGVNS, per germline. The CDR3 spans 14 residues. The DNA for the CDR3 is TGTGCCAGCACCTCGCAGACAGGGTCCTACGAGCAGTACTTC. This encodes CASTSQTGSYEQYF.

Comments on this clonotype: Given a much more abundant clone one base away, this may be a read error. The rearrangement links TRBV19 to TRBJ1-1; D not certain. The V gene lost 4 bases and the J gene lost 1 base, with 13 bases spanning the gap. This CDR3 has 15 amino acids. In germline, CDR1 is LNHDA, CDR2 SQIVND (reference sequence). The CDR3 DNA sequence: TGTGCCAGTAGTACACCCCCCGCCCCGAACACTGAAGCTTTCTTT. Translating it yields CASSTPPAPNTEAFF.

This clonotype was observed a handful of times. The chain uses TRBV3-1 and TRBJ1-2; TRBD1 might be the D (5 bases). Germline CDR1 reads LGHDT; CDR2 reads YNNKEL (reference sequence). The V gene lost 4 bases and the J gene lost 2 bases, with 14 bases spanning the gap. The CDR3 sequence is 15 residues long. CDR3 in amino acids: CASSPRARGNYGYTF. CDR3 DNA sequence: TGTGCCAGCAGCCCCCGGGCACGGGGGAACTATGGCTACACCTTC.

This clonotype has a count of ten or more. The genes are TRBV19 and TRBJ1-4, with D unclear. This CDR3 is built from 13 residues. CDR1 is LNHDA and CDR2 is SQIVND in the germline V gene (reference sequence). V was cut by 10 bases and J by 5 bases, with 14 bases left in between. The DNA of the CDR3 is TGTGCCACATCGGGCGAACTGAATGAAAAACTGTTTTTT. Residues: CATSGELNEKLFF.

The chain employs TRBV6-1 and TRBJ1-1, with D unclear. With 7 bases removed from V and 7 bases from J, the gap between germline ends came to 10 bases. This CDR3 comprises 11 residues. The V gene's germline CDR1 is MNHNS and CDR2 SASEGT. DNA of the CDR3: TGTGCCAGCACCGACCGACTTGAAGCTTTCTTT. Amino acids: CASTDRLEAFF.